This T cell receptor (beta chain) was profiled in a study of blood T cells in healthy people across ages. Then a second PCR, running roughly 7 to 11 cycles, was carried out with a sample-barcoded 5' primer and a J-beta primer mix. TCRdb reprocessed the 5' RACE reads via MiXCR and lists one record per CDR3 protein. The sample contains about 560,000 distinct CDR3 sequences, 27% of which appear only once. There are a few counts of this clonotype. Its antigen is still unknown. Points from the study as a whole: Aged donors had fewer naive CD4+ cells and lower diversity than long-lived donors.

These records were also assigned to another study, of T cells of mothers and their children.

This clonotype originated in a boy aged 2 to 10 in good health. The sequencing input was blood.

CDR3 in amino acids: CASRRPGHNTNTGELFF. The CDR3 bases are TGTGCCAGCAGGCGTCCGGGACACAATACGAACACCGGGGAGCTGTTTTTT. V gene TRBV7-3 combines with J gene TRBJ2-2; weak D call: TRBD1 (6 bases). Per the germline V gene, CDR1 is SGHTA and CDR2 is FQGTGA. The CDR3 totals 17 residues. Trimming removed 6 bases from V and 0 bases from J, with 17 bases in between.